Below, 29 T cell receptor beta chains from the same sample are listed, as sequenced in a study of CXCR3-negative and CXCR3-positive naive CD8 T cells. Findings and caveats of the study: Greater hydrophobicity was found in TRB CDR3s of CXCR3-positive naive cells than of CXCR3-negative naive cells.

The antigens for these receptors are not known. UMI-tagged TRB cDNA libraries were built via 5' RACE. TCRdb reprocessed the 5' RACE reads; each CDR3 protein has one entry and no DNA is given. Its listing shows around 60,000 distinct CDR3 sequences. The sample was naive CXCR3+ CD8+ T cells from blood. Subset: CD45RO-CCR7+CD27+CD95- naive CD8+ T cells expressing CXCR3 (TNR3+). The receptors stem from a human donor in good health. Some clones in this sample may be carry-over from other donors' samples.

J is TRBJ2-7 and V is TRBV29-1; absent DNA, TCRdb's TRBD2 call cannot be checked. The CDR3 runs to 13 residues. The germline V gene encodes CDR1 SQVTM and CDR2 ANQGSEA. The chain's CDR3 is CSVVRRGAYEQYF.

The chain is built from TRBV5-1 and TRBJ2-1; TCRdb gives TRBD1 as the D gene, but with no DNA this cannot be confirmed. CDR3 length equals 15 residues. Germline assignment: CDR1 SGHRS and CDR2 YFSETQ. CDR3 sequence reads: CASSLEGEAYNEQFF.

The rearrangement uses TRBV12-5 and TRBJ2-2. The CDR3 covers 13 residues. Germline V lookup: CDR1 LGHNT, CDR2 FRNRAP. The CDR3: CASGLEKGWELFF.

This rearrangement joins TRBV7-3 to TRBJ2-3; TCRdb returns TRBD1, unconfirmable since there is no DNA. This CDR3 comprises 13 residues. The germline gives CDR1 SGHTA, CDR2 FQGTGA. The CDR3 spells CASSSLGGDTQYF.

The gene calls are TRBV20-1 and TRBJ2-3; as DNA is missing, the TRBD1 call by TCRdb cannot be tested. The CDR3 runs 14 residues. From germline, CDR1 is DFQATT and CDR2 SNEGSKA (reference sequence). CDR3 region: CSASRTGDTDTQYF.

The chain uses TRBV28 and TRBJ1-2; TCRdb indicates TRBD1, and absent DNA this call remains unverified. This CDR3 contains 13 residues. Germline V gene lookup returns CDR1 MDHEN and CDR2 SYDVKM. The CDR3 is CASSFTQGRGYTF.

The J gene is TRBJ2-7, the V gene TRBV27. CDR1 MNHEY and CDR2 SMNVEV come from the germline V gene (reference sequence). This CDR3 comprises 13 residues. The CDR3 here is CASSSTGHYEQYF.

V and J are TRBV6-6 and TRBJ2-5; TCRdb calls TRBD1, which cannot be checked without DNA. The CDR3 has 14 residues. Looked up from germline, CDR1 is MNHNY and CDR2 is SVGAGI (reference sequence). CDR3 sequence reads: CASRFYTGQETKYF.

This chain links TRBV11-2 with TRBJ2-3; with no DNA, the TCRdb D assignment of TRBD2 cannot be verified. Germline-derived CDR1 and CDR2 are SGHAT and FQNNGV. CDR3 size: 15 residues. The CDR3 reads CASSLEALGTDTQYF.

The genes are TRBV9 and TRBJ1-1; without DNA, the TCRdb call of TRBD1 cannot be checked. There are 15 residues in the CDR3. Germline assignment: CDR1 SGDLS and CDR2 YYNGEE. CDR3 loop: CASSHGTPTGTEAFF.

The V and J genes are TRBV29-1 and TRBJ2-5. CDR3 length: 18 residues. Germline V gives CDR1 SQVTM, CDR2 ANQGSEA. CDR3 region: CSVEDPIRSAGLQETQYF.

The chain has TRBV9 and TRBJ2-7; as DNA is missing, the TRBD1 call by TCRdb cannot be tested. CDR3 length equals 15 residues. Germline assignment: CDR1 SGDLS and CDR2 YYNGEE. This CDR3 is CASSVAGSQTYEQYF.

The V gene is TRBV20-1, the J gene TRBJ2-2; TCRdb outputs TRBD2, but without DNA this stays unchecked. Germline loops: CDR1 DFQATT, CDR2 SNEGSKA (reference sequence). The CDR3 totals 16 residues. CDR3 in amino acids: CSARDPAGENTGELFF.

This chain connects TRBV7-8 to TRBJ2-2. Per germline, CDR1 SGHVS and CDR2 FQNEAQ. The CDR3 is 16 amino acids. CDR3 protein: CASSLAVVPNTGELFF.

CDR3 region: CASSQATSYEQYF. The chain joins TRBV3-1 to TRBJ2-7. The CDR3 consists of 13 residues. Germline CDR1 is LGHDT and CDR2 is YNNKEL (reference sequence).

The CDR3: CASSYLGTPLYTF. This sequence joins TRBV6-2 or TRBV6-3 and TRBJ1-2. The CDR3 covers 13 residues. Germline loops: CDR1 MNHEY, CDR2 SVGEGT.

The V gene is TRBV20-1, the J gene TRBJ1-1; absent DNA, TCRdb's TRBD1 call cannot be checked. This CDR3 comprises 12 residues. Germline V gene data show CDR1 as DFQATT and CDR2 as SNEGSKA (reference sequence). The CDR3 reads CSANRGNTEAFF.

V gene TRBV4-1 combines with J gene TRBJ1-1. The CDR3 totals 13 residues. The V gene's germline CDR1 is MGHRA and CDR2 YSYEKL. This chain's CDR3 is CASSRPAQTEAFF.

J is TRBJ2-1 and V is TRBV12-3 or TRBV12-4; no DNA is available, so the TRBD1 call from TCRdb remains unchecked. This CDR3 is built from 15 residues. CDR3 loop: CASRPQGSSYNEQFF.

The V and J genes are TRBV27 and TRBJ2-7; TCRdb calls TRBD1, which cannot be checked without DNA. The CDR3 is 14 residues long. Per the germline V gene, CDR1 is MNHEY and CDR2 is SMNVEV (reference sequence). Here the CDR3 reads CASSLRGQGYEQYF.

CDR3 residues: CASSDDPQGYEQYF. This chain uses TRBV6-2 or TRBV6-3 with TRBJ2-7; TCRdb's D gene call, TRBD1, goes unchecked for lack of DNA. Germline CDR1 MNHEY, CDR2 SVGEGT. This CDR3 is built from 14 residues.

The J gene is TRBJ1-1, the V gene TRBV7-9; the D gene TCRdb calls, TRBD1, cannot be checked with no DNA. CDR3 length equals 15 residues. Germline lookup yields CDR1 SEHNR and CDR2 FQNEAQ (reference sequence). CDR3 sequence reads: CASSSGTDHNTEAFF.

This chain connects TRBV6-5 to TRBJ1-5. Per the germline V gene, CDR1 is MNHEY and CDR2 is SVGAGI. This CDR3 comprises 15 residues. CDR3 loop: CASSYLGNSKQPQHF.

Here the CDR3 reads CASGQDGLNTEAFF. The rearrangement uses TRBV11-3 and TRBJ1-1. The germline V gene encodes CDR1 SGHNT and CDR2 YENEEA. There are 14 residues in the CDR3.

The gene calls are TRBV7-9 and TRBJ1-1. The CDR3 length is 14 residues. The germline gives CDR1 SEHNR, CDR2 FQNEAQ (reference sequence). CDR3 sequence reads: CASSLPLVGTEAFF. The full variable domain, with the rest looked up from reference TRBV7-9 and TRBJ1-1, is DTGVSQNPRHKITKRGQNVTFRCDPISEHNRLYWYRQTLGQGPEFLTYFQNEAQLEKSRLLSDRFSAERPKGSFSTLEIQRTEQGDSAMYLCASSLPLVGTEAFFGQGTRLTVV.

J is TRBJ2-7 and V is TRBV28; TCRdb's D call of TRBD2 is untestable without DNA. This CDR3 contains 15 residues. Germline V gene data show CDR1 as MDHEN and CDR2 as SYDVKM. CDR3 sequence reads: CASSSPRQSIYEQYF.

The chain joins TRBV2 to TRBJ2-2. The germline CDR1 and CDR2 sequences are SNHLY and FYNNEI. The CDR3 loop spans 13 amino acids. The CDR3 sequence: CASSASVSGGLFF.

This rearrangement joins TRBV15 to TRBJ1-5; absent DNA, TCRdb's TRBD1 call cannot be checked. This CDR3 contains 15 residues. From germline, CDR1 is LNHNV and CDR2 YYDKDF (reference sequence). The CDR3 loop reads CATSSYSGAAEPQHF.

The genes are TRBV14 and TRBJ2-7; without DNA, the TCRdb call of TRBD2 cannot be checked. The CDR3 extends over 13 amino acids. Germline V CDR1 and CDR2: SGHDN, FVKESK. CDR3 in amino acids: CASSLLSGYEQYF.